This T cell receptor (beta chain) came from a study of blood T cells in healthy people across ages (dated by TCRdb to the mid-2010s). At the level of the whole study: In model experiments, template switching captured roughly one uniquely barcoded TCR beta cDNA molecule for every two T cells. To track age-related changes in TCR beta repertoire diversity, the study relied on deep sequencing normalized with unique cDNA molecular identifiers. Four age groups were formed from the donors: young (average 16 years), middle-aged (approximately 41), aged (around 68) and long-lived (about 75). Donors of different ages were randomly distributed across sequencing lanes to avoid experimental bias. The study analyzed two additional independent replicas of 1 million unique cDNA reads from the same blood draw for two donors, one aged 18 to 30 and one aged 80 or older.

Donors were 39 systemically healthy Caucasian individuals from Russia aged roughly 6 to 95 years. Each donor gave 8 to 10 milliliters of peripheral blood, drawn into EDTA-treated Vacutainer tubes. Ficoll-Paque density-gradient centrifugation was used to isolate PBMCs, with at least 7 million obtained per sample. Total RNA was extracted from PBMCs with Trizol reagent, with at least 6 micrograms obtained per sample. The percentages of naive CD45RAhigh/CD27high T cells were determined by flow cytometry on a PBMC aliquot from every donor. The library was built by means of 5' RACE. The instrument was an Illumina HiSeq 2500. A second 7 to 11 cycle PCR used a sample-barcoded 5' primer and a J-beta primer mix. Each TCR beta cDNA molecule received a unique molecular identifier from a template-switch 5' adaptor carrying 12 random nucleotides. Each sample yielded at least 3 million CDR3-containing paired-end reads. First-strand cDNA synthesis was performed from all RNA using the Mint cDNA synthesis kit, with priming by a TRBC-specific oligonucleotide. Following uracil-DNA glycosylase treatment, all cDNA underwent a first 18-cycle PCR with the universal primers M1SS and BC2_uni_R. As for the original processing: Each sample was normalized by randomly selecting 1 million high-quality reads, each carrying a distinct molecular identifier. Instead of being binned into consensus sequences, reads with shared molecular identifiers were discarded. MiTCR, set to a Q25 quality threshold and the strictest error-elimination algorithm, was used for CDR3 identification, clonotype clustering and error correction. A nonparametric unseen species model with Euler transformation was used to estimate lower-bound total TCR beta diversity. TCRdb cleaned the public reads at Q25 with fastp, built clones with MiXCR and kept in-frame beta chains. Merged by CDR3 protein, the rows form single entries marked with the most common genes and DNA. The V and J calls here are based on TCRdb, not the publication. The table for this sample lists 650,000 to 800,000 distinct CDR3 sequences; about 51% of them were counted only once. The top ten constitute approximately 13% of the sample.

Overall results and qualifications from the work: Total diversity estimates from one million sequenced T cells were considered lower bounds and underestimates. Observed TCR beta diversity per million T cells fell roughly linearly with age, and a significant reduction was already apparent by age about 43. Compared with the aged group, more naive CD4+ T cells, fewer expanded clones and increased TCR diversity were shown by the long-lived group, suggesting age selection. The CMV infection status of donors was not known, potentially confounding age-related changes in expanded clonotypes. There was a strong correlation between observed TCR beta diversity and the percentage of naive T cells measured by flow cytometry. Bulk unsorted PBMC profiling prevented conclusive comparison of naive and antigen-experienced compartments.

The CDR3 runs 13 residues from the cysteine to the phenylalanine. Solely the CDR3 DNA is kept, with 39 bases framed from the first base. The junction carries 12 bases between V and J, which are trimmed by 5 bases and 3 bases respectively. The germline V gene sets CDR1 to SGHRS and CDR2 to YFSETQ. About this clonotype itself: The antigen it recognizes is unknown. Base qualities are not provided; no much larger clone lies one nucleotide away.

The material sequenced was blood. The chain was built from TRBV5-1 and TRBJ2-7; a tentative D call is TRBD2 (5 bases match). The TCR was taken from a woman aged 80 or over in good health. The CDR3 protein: CASRDSGFYEQYF. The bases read TGCGCCAGCAGAGATTCGGGGTTCTACGAGCAGTACTTC.